The 9 T cell receptor beta chains given below trace back to one sample, sequenced in a study of response to subunit inactivated influenza vaccine (dated by TCRdb to the late 2010s). The library came from RT-PCR. Sequencing relied on an Illumina HiSeq 2500. TCRdb reprocessing: public reads trimmed at Q25 with fastp, clones called with MiXCR, in-frame beta chains kept. Each CDR3 protein gets just one entry, which takes the most common genes and DNA from the rows behind it. This sample has 550,000 to 800,000 distinct CDR3 sequences in its table, and approximately 15% of those were observed once. The top ten hold around 6.5% of the sample. Material: PBMCs from blood, obtained approximately 15 days before vaccination. The receptors were gathered from a man aged 50 to 60 who received an inactivated influenza vaccine. Donor details come from another sample of the same person, matched by shared clones.

Of note for this clonotype: This clone may be a read error of a much larger clone one base away. V usage is TRBV12-3 or TRBV12-4 and J usage is TRBJ1-2, with D possibly matching TRBD1 (5 bases). The V and J ends lost 3 bases and 4 bases respectively, with 6 bases between them. The CDR3 has 12 amino acids. The CDR3 sequence: CASSFTGYGYTF. CDR3 DNA sequence: TGTGCCAGCAGTTTCACAGGCTATGGCTACACCTTC.

The CDR3 reads CASSLRQTSNTGELFF. CDR3 coding DNA: TGTGCCAGCAGCTTACGGCAGACAAGCAACACCGGGGAGCTGTTTTTT. This chain links TRBV3-1 with TRBJ2-2; D remains ambiguous. Germline values: CDR1 LGHDT, CDR2 YNNKEL (reference sequence). V lost 5 bases to trimming and J lost 2 bases, with 15 bases between them. This CDR3 contains 16 residues.

Ten or more counts support this clonotype. The V gene is TRBV4-1, the J gene TRBJ2-1, with TRBD2 matching 12 bases. J lost 0 bases, V lost 5 bases, and 5 bases had no gene match. This CDR3 region has 17 residues. CDR1 is MGHRA and CDR2 is YSYEKL in the germline V gene. In nucleotides, the CDR3 is TGCGCCAGCAGCGGGACTAGCGGGTTCAGCTCCTACAATGAGCAGTTCTTC. Its protein is CASSGTSGFSSYNEQFF.

This clonotype has just a few counts. V usage is TRBV28 and J usage is TRBJ1-1; D gene unclear. There are 17 residues in the CDR3. Trimming pared 1 base from V and 2 bases from J, leaving 17 bases between. Germline loops: CDR1 MDHEN, CDR2 SYDVKM. CDR3: CASSLLGGEGANTEAFF. The CDR3, as DNA: TGTGCCAGCAGTTTATTAGGCGGGGAAGGCGCAAACACTGAAGCTTTCTTT.

The CDR3 nucleotides read TGCAGTGCAGAAGGGGGCCCGAGCACTGAAGCTTTCTTT. It yields the protein CSAEGGPSTEAFF. The chain is built from TRBV20-1 and TRBJ1-1; TRBD1 aligns across 7 bases. The CDR3 consists of 13 residues. The germline V gene encodes CDR1 DFQATT and CDR2 SNEGSKA (reference sequence). V shed 6 bases, J shed 4 bases, and the junction held 8 bases outside the gene matches.

This clonotype was seen only a few times. The CDR3 nucleotides read TGTGCCAGCAGCGGGGGGGCCGCCTACAATGAGCAGTTCTTC. Amino acids: CASSGGAAYNEQFF. The V and J genes are TRBV9 and TRBJ2-1, with D perhaps being TRBD1 or TRBD2 (6 bases each). The CDR3 is 14 amino acids. Trimming took 3 bases from V and 2 from J, leaving 9 bases between them. The germline gives CDR1 SGDLS, CDR2 YYNGEE.

This clonotype was observed a handful of times. Here the CDR3 reads CASSEGPRETQYF. The DNA of the CDR3 is TGTGCCAGTAGTGAGGGACCGAGAGAGACCCAGTACTTC. This chain uses TRBV19 with TRBJ2-5; either TRBD1 or TRBD2 may fit D (5 bases each). V gave up 5 bases and J gave up 4 bases, with 11 bases separating them. Germline values: CDR1 LNHDA, CDR2 SQIVND (reference sequence). This CDR3 comprises 13 residues.

This clonotype was seen a handful of times. This chain uses TRBV7-2 with TRBJ2-2; 11 nucleotides agree with TRBD1. V was pared by 5 bases and J by 7 bases, with 15 bases of the junction left unmatched. Germline lookup yields CDR1 SGHTA and CDR2 FQGNSA. This CDR3 has 18 residues. DNA of the CDR3: TGTGCCAGCAGCCCAAATCTGGGGGGGACAGGGGGAAACGGGGAGCTGTTTTTT. Its translation: CASSPNLGGTGGNGELFF.

This clonotype showed up many times. The chain uses TRBV18 and TRBJ2-4; D not resolved. Trimming took off 0 bases at V and 0 bases at J, with 3 bases between the two ends. Germline V CDR1 and CDR2: KGHSH, LQKENI. This CDR3 is built from 14 residues. For the CDR3, the DNA is TGTGCCAGCTCACCACCCCTAGCCAAAAACATTCAGTACTTC. Its protein product is CASSPPLAKNIQYF.